These 17 T cell receptor beta chains were all obtained from the same sample, sequenced in a study of T-cell reconstitution after alpha-beta-depleted transplantation in children (dated by TCRdb to 2016 to 2018). The receptor library was made with PCR. The sample was run on an Illumina HiSeq 2500. Molecular barcoding was employed in the preparation of TCR libraries, with unique molecular identifiers being used to normalize TCRbeta repertoire quantification. The public reads were quality trimmed at Q25 with fastp and then assembled into clones with MiXCR by TCRdb, keeping productive beta chains. Every entry covers one CDR3 protein and lists the most common genes and DNA from its rows. Recorded for this sample are 450,000 to 600,000 distinct CDR3 sequences; 18% of them occurred a single time. The ten most abundant clones make up 3.3% of the sample. Sequenced here: PBMCs from the stem cell graft donor, sampled from the stem cell graft. These receptors were taken from a human donor who donated a stem cell graft to a child with acute lymphoblastic leukemia.

This clonotype was counted between two and nine times. V is TRBV5-1 and J is TRBJ2-1; 7 nucleotides align to TRBD2. CDR1 and CDR2 from the germline V gene are SGHRS and YFSETQ. The CDR3 totals 14 residues. V dropped 3 bases and J dropped 1; count of bases not matched to a gene: 1. The CDR3: CASSWDYSYNEQFF. In nucleotides, the CDR3 is TGCGCCAGCAGCTGGGACTATTCCTACAATGAGCAGTTCTTC. The full variable domain, with the rest looked up from reference TRBV5-1 and TRBJ2-1, is KAGVTQTPRYLIKTRGQQVTLSCSPISGHRSVSWYQQTPGQGLQFLFEYFSETQRNKGNFPGRFSGRQFSNSRSEMNVSTLELGDSALYLCASSWDYSYNEQFFGPGTRLTVL.

There are a few counts of this clonotype. The chain links TRBV12-3 or TRBV12-4 to TRBJ1-2; D remains unclear. The CDR3 is 12 residues long. The ends were cut back, 6 bases at V and 6 bases at J, with 11 bases in the middle. The chain's CDR3 is CASRPLRDGYTF. DNA of the CDR3: TGTGCCAGCAGACCTTTAAGGGATGGCTACACCTTC.

Only a few counts were recorded for this clonotype. This chain uses TRBV5-4 with TRBJ2-3; 8 bases line up with TRBD1. Germline CDR1 is SGHNT and CDR2 is YYREEE (reference sequence). The CDR3 sequence is 16 residues long. V shed 1 base and J 3 bases; nucleotides not matched to a gene: 7. This CDR3 is CASSLNARGRTDTQYF. The CDR3 nucleotides are TGTGCCAGCAGCTTGAATGCCAGGGGGCGGACAGATACGCAGTATTTT.

This clonotype came up a few times. It is unclear where the CDR3 begins or ends on the DNA, so no DNA is shown, and the CDR3 is as TCRdb lists it. This CDR3 reads CASSSSQGNYGYTF. This chain connects TRBV7-9 to TRBJ1-2; TRBD1, as called in the table, went unchecked against the DNA. Germline V gene lookup returns CDR1 SEHNR and CDR2 FQNEAQ (reference sequence). The length of the CDR3 is 14 amino acids, counting both ends.

A remark on this clonotype: Mismatch with germline at one junction end may stem from a read error. V usage is TRBV5-1 and J usage is TRBJ2-7, with unresolved D. The CDR3 is 14 amino acids. Germline lookup yields CDR1 SGHRS and CDR2 YFSETQ. CDR3 DNA: TGCGCCAGCAGCGACAAGGGTGCCTCCTACGAGCACTACTTC. It specifies CASSDKGASYEHYF.

The chain is built from TRBV14 and TRBJ2-1, with D perhaps matching TRBD1 (6 bases). The CDR3 has 15 residues. V gave up 6 bases and J gave up 0 bases, with 12 bases separating them. The germline V gene has CDR1 SGHDN and CDR2 FVKESK. CDR3 amino acids: CASSSGHRSYNEQFF. CDR3 DNA sequence: TGTGCCAGCAGTTCGGGACACCGCTCCTACAATGAGCAGTTCTTC.

This clonotype was observed at least ten times. The chain recombines TRBV20-1 with TRBJ2-1; TRBD2 matches at 11 bases. CDR3 size: 14 residues. Germline V gene data show CDR1 as DFQATT and CDR2 as SNEGSKA (reference sequence). CDR3 protein: CSAVISGRGNEQFF. CDR3 DNA: TGCAGCGCCGTTATTAGCGGGAGGGGTAATGAGCAGTTCTTC.

This clonotype has a handful of counts. The rearrangement joins TRBV2 to TRBJ2-1; D not resolved. Germline CDR1 is SNHLY and CDR2 is FYNNEI. Deletions cut 6 bases from V and 0 bases from J, with 12 bases between. This CDR3 region has 15 residues. The CDR3 nucleotides are TGTGCCAGCAGAGAACTGCTAGACTCCTACAATGAGCAGTTCTTC. This sequence encodes CASRELLDSYNEQFF. Filled out from reference TRBV2 and TRBJ2-1, the complete variable domain reads EPEVTQTPSHQVTQMGQEVILRCVPISNHLYFYWYRQILGQKVEFLVSFYNNEISEKSEIFDDQFSVERPDGSNFTLKIRSTKLEDSAMYFCASRELLDSYNEQFFGPGTRLTVL.

The chain has TRBV6-5 and TRBJ2-1; TRBD2 is a possible D gene (6 bases). The CDR3 spans 16 residues. V shed 0 bases and J shed 8 bases, with 17 bases lying between them. Germline V gene sequence: CDR1 MNHEY, CDR2 SVGAGI. In nucleotides, the CDR3 is TGTGCCAGCAGTTACTCTAGCGGACCCAGAACCTATGAGCAGTTCTTC. It encodes CASSYSSGPRTYEQFF.

The rearrangement joins TRBV5-4 to TRBJ1-2; D is perhaps TRBD1 (6 bases). CDR1 SGHNT and CDR2 YYREEE come from the germline V gene (reference sequence). V was shortened by 5 bases and J by 8 bases, with 16 bases between the two germline ends. The CDR3 totals 13 residues. In nucleotides, the CDR3 is TGTGCCAGCAGGCTGCTGGGGGGCGGAGGCTACACCTTC. Translation gives CASRLLGGGGYTF.

The genes are TRBV9 and TRBJ2-3, with D tentatively TRBD2 (5 bases). The germline V gene has CDR1 SGDLS and CDR2 YYNGEE. V was clipped by 0 bases and J by 6 bases, with 8 bases between them. The CDR3 has 13 amino acids. CDR3 protein: CASSVASGDTQYF. DNA of the CDR3: TGTGCCAGCAGCGTAGCAAGCGGTGATACGCAGTATTTT.

V usage is TRBV5-1 and J usage is TRBJ2-1; D remains unclear. CDR1 and CDR2 (germline): SGHRS, YFSETQ. CDR3 length: 14 residues. Trimming pared 0 bases from V and 8 bases from J, leaving 12 bases between. CDR3 sequence reads: CASSLEVSSHEQFF. CDR3 nucleotides: TGCGCCAGCAGCTTGGAGGTTAGCTCTCATGAGCAGTTCTTC. Supplemented by reference TRBV5-1 and TRBJ2-1, the full variable domain reads KAGVTQTPRYLIKTRGQQVTLSCSPISGHRSVSWYQQTPGQGLQFLFEYFSETQRNKGNFPGRFSGRQFSNSRSEMNVSTLELGDSALYLCASSLEVSSHEQFFGPGTRLTVL.

This clonotype was seen many times. This chain connects TRBV24-1 to TRBJ2-1; the D gene is possibly TRBD1 (6 bases). This CDR3 comprises 13 residues. Germline CDR1 and CDR2: KGHDR and SFDVKD. Trimming cost V 2 bases and J 7 bases, with 8 bases left between them. The CDR3 is CATSDWTENEQFF. The CDR3 DNA follows: TGTGCCACCAGTGATTGGACAGAAAATGAGCAGTTCTTC.

This rearrangement joins TRBV4-1 to TRBJ1-4, with D possibly being TRBD1 (5 bases). Trimming stripped 4 bases from V and 5 bases from J, with 11 bases between. CDR1 and CDR2 (germline): MGHRA, YSYEKL. The CDR3 is made up of 14 amino acids. Here the CDR3 DNA reads TGCGCCAGCAGCCTTTCGGGGGTGAATGAAAAACTGTTTTTT. Amino acids: CASSLSGVNEKLFF.

Only a few counts were recorded for this clonotype. This sequence joins TRBV27 and TRBJ2-1; 9 bases align to TRBD1. J was trimmed by 2 bases and V by 5 bases; bases with no gene match: 7. CDR1 MNHEY and CDR2 SMNVEV come from the germline V gene (reference sequence). This CDR3 comprises 16 residues. CDR3 coding DNA: TGTGCCAGCAGTCCTTTCACAGGGGGCACCTACAATGAGCAGTTCTTC. Amino acid sequence: CASSPFTGGTYNEQFF.

This clonotype was picked up a small number of times. This chain links TRBV25-1 with TRBJ1-5; weak D call: TRBD1 (5 bases). Germline lookup yields CDR1 MGHDK and CDR2 SYGVNS. This CDR3 contains 14 residues. Trimming removed 4 bases at V and 4 bases at J, with 11 bases between. As DNA, the CDR3 is TGTGCCAGCAGTGGGGAGGGGATTAATCAGCCCCAGCATTTT. Translated, it gives CASSGEGINQPQHF.

The rearrangement uses TRBV29-1 and TRBJ2-1; the match to TRBD2 covers 9 bases. The CDR3 sequence is 16 residues long. With V trimmed by 2 bases and J by 4 bases, 9 bases remained unmatched. Germline-derived CDR1 and CDR2 are SQVTM and ANQGSEA. The CDR3 reads CSVEYQRLAVYNEQFF. The CDR3 DNA sequence: TGCAGCGTTGAATATCAAAGACTAGCGGTTTACAATGAGCAGTTCTTC.